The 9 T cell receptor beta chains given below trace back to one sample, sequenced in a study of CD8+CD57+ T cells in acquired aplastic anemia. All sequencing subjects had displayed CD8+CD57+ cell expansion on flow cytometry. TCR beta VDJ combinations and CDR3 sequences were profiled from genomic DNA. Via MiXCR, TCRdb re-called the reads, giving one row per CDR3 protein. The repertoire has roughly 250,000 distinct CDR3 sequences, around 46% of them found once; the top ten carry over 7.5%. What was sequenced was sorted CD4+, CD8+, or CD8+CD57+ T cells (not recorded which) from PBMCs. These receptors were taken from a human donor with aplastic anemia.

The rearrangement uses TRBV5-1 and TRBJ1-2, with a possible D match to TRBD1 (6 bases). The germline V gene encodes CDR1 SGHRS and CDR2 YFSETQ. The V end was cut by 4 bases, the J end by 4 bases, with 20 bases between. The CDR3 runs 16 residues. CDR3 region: CASSQTLAGAIYGYTF. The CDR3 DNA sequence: TGCGCCAGCAGCCAAACCTTAGCGGGGGCGATCTATGGCTACACCTTC.

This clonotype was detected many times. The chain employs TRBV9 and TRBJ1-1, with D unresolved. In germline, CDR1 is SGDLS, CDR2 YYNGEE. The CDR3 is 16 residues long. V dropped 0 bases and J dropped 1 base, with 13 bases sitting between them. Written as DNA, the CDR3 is TGTGCCAGCAGCGTAGAGATTAGTGGAAAGAACACTGAAGCTTTCTTT. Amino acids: CASSVEISGKNTEAFF. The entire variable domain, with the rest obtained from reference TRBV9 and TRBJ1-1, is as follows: DSGVTQTPKHLITATGQRVTLRCSPRSGDLSVYWYQQSLDQGLQFLIQYYNGEERAKGNILERFSAQQFPDLHSELNLSSLELGDSALYFCASSVEISGKNTEAFFGQGTRLTVV.

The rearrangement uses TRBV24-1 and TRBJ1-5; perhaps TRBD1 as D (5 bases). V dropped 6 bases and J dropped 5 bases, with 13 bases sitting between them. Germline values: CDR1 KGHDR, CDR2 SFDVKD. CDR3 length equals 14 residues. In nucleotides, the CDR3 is TGTGCCACCAGTCGGCAGGGAACGGATCAGCCCCAGCATTTT. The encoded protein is CATSRQGTDQPQHF.

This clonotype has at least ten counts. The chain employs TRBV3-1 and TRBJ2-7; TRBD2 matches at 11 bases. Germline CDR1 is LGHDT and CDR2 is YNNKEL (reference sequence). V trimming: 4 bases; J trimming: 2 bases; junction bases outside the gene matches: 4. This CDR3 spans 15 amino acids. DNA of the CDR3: TGTGCCAGCAGCCTGGGACTAGCGGCAACCTACGAGCAGTACTTC. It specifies CASSLGLAATYEQYF.

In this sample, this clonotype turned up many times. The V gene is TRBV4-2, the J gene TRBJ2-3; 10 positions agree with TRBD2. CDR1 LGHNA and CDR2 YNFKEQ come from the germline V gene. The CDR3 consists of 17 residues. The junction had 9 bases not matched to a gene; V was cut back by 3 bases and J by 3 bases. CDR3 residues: CASSQTQASGRTDTQYF. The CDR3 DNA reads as TGTGCCAGCAGCCAGACACAGGCTAGCGGGAGAACAGATACGCAGTATTTT.

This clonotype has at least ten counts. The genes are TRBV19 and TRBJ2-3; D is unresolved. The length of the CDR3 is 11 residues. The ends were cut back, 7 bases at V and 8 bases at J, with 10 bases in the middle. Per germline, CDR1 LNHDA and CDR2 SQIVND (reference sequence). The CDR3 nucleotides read TGTGCCAGTACCGGCCGAACTACGCAGTATTTT. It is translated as CASTGRTTQYF.

The CDR3: CAISESRGASAYNEQFF. Here the CDR3 DNA reads TGTGCCATCAGTGAGTCGAGGGGGGCTAGCGCTTACAATGAGCAGTTCTTC. The chain is built from TRBV10-3 and TRBJ2-1; D is possibly TRBD1 or TRBD2 (6 bases each). Germline-derived CDR1 and CDR2 are ENHRY and SYGVKD. The CDR3 has 17 residues. The germline V and J ends were trimmed by 0 bases and 4 bases, with 16 bases remaining between them.

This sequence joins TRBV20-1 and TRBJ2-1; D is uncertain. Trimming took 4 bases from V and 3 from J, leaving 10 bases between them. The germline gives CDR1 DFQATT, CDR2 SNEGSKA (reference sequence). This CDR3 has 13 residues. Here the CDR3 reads CSATRGYYNEQFF. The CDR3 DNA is TGCAGTGCTACCCGCGGATACTACAATGAGCAGTTCTTC.

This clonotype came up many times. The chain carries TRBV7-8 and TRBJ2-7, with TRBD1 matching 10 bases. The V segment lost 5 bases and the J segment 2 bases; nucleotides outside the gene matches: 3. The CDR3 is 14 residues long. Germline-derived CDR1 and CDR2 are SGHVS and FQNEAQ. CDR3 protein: CASSIDRGPYEQYF. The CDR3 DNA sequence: TGTGCCAGCAGCATAGACAGGGGGCCCTACGAGCAGTACTTC.